These T cell receptor beta chains were read from a single sample in a study of early T cells in non-severe SARS-CoV-2 infection. In TCRdb, the 5' RACE reads were re-called with MiXCR into one record per CDR3 protein. This sample has under 85,000 distinct CDR3 sequences, with roughly 13% found just once. The sample was whole blood. These receptors all come from an adult who was a healthcare worker with PCR-confirmed SARS-CoV-2 infection or an uninfected control (not recorded which). The CDR3 runs from the conserved cysteine through the conserved F or W. The D gene is left open where the match is weak. Only part of the rows carry a size: once, few, many, or a class if the clone is expanded.

v_call	j_call	clone_size	d_call	cdr3_nt	cdr3_aa
TRBV7-9	TRBJ2-4	many	NA	TGTGCCAGCAGCCCGGATGGGGGTGCCAAAAACATTCAGTACTTC	CASSPDGGAKNIQYF
TRBV7-7	TRBJ2-3	NA	NA	TGTGCCAGCAGCTTAGATGGCAGCACAGATACGCAGTATTTT	CASSLDGSTDTQYF
TRBV14	TRBJ2-3	many	TRBD2	TGTGCCAGCAGCCGTCACGGGGGGGCCACAGATACGCAGTATTTT	CASSRHGGATDTQYF
TRBV7-2	TRBJ2-7	few	NA	TGTGCCAGCAGCTTAGGGGTCCACGAGCAGTACTTC	CASSLGVHEQYF
TRBV6-5	TRBJ2-3	many	NA	TGTGCCAGCAGTCCGGAGACTAGCACAGATACGCAGTATTTT	CASSPETSTDTQYF
TRBV28	TRBJ1-1	NA	TRBD1	TGTGCCAGCAGTTCGACAGGGGTCAGCACTGAAGCTTTCTTT	CASSSTGVSTEAFF
TRBV29-1	TRBJ2-7	few	NA	TGCAGCGTTGAAGAATGGGGATACGAGCAGTACTTC	CSVEEWGYEQYF
TRBV18	TRBJ1-1	many	TRBD1	TGTGCCAGCTCACCACTTCCGACAGGGACGAACACTGAAGCTTTCTTT	CASSPLPTGTNTEAFF
TRBV10-3	TRBJ2-1	many	TRBD2	TGTGCCATCGGAGGAGTAGCGGGGGCGAAGAACAATGAGCAGTTCTTC	CAIGGVAGAKNNEQFF
TRBV5-1	TRBJ2-3	few	TRBD2	TGCGCCAGCAGCCTTGTCGGGGGGTCATTGTTGGATACGCAGTATTTT	CASSLVGGSLLDTQYF
TRBV20-1	TRBJ2-7	NA	NA	TGCAGTGCTCTAGAGAATAGGGTCGGGGTCGAGCAGTACTTC	CSALENRVGVEQYF
TRBV11-2	TRBJ2-1	many	TRBD1	TGTGCCAGCAGCGGGACAGGGGCCGATACCTACAATGAGCAGTTCTTC	CASSGTGADTYNEQFF
TRBV6-1	TRBJ2-1	many	TRBD1	TGTGCCAGCAGTGGGCCGACAGGGGATATGGATGAGCAGTTCTTC	CASSGPTGDMDEQFF
TRBV28	TRBJ2-1	NA	NA	TGTGCCAGCAGTTTAGGGGGGGAGCAGTTCTTC	CASSLGGEQFF
TRBV2	TRBJ1-6	many	NA	TGTGCCAGCAGTGAAGGTCTGGGATTTCGGTCACCCCTCCACTTT	CASSEGLGFRSPLHF
TRBV7-6	TRBJ1-1	NA	NA	TGTGCCAGCAGCTTGGGGGAGGACACTGAAGCTTTCTTT	CASSLGEDTEAFF
TRBV20-1	TRBJ1-2	NA	TRBD1	TGCAGTGCCAGGACAGGGGGAGGCTACACCTTC	CSARTGGGYTF
TRBV6-5	TRBJ2-1	NA	TRBD2	TGTGCCAGCAGTTACTCGACGTCCGCGGGAGAGCGTAATGAGCAGTTCTTC	CASSYSTSAGERNEQFF
TRBV5-5	TRBJ2-7	many	TRBD1	TGTGCCAGCAGCTTGGAAGACAGGGGGTTCCTAGACGAGCAGTACTTC	CASSLEDRGFLDEQYF
TRBV20-1	TRBJ2-6	many	NA	TGCAGTGCGTCTGCGACCCAGCTAGGTGGGGCCAACGTCCTGACTTTC	CSASATQLGGANVLTF
TRBV5-1	TRBJ2-6	many	NA	TGCGCCAGCAGCTTGGTTGGTGTTAGTGGGGCCAACGTCCTGACTTTC	CASSLVGVSGANVLTF
TRBV3-1	TRBJ1-2	many	TRBD1	TGTGCCAGCAGCCTCAAAGGGGGCGGAGACGGTTTGTATGGCTACACCTTC	CASSLKGGGDGLYGYTF
TRBV28	TRBJ1-1	many	NA	TGTGCCAGCAGTTTAAGTTGGGTTATGAACACTGAAGCTTTCTTT	CASSLSWVMNTEAFF